A selection of T cell receptor beta chains follows, all from one sample in a study of cytomegalovirus exposure and HLA in healthy donors. Repertoires were generated with immunoSEQ multiplex PCR, while TCRdb's copy carries only in-frame clones and drops some. The sample yields roughly 160,000 clones, around 85% seen once. The sequenced material came from PBMCs. These receptors all come from a woman younger than 45 in good health and CMV-seronegative. The CDR3 runs from the conserved cysteine through the conserved F or W. D genes are given only for firm matches. Some rows have no size entry. The others give once, few or many, or a class for an expanded clone.

cdr3_nt: TGTGCCAGCAGCCGTGGGAGGGTTGAAGCTTTCTTT; cdr3_aa: CASSRGRVEAFF; v_call: TRBV7-2; d_call: NA; clone_size: NA; j_call: TRBJ1-1
cdr3_nt: TGTGCCAGCAGTAGTAGCGGGAGGGAAGAGACCCAGTACTTC; cdr3_aa: CASSSSGREETQYF; v_call: TRBV27; d_call: TRBD2; clone_size: NA; j_call: TRBJ2-5
cdr3_nt: TGCGCCAGCAGCCAAGGTCGGGGGGCGGATTCACCCCTCCACTTT; cdr3_aa: CASSQGRGADSPLHF; v_call: TRBV4-3; d_call: NA; clone_size: NA; j_call: TRBJ1-6
cdr3_nt: TGTGCCAGCAGCCGAGGGGGGGCTCGGCACTCTGGGGCCAACGTCCTGACTTTC; cdr3_aa: CASSRGGARHSGANVLTF; v_call: TRBV5-4; d_call: NA; clone_size: NA; j_call: TRBJ2-6
cdr3_nt: TGTGCCAGCAGTTCCGGGACAGCCTTATTGCGTTTCTTT; cdr3_aa: CASSSGTALLRFF; v_call: TRBV25-1; d_call: TRBD1; clone_size: NA; j_call: TRBJ1-1
cdr3_nt: TGTGCCAGCAGGACTAGTGTCAGCATGAACACTGAAGCTTTCTTT; cdr3_aa: CASRTSVSMNTEAFF; v_call: TRBV6-6; d_call: NA; clone_size: few; j_call: TRBJ1-1
cdr3_nt: TGTGCCAGTAGTACCGGAGGGATGGGGAATCAGCCCCAGCATTTT; cdr3_aa: CASSTGGMGNQPQHF; v_call: TRBV19; d_call: NA; clone_size: NA; j_call: TRBJ1-5
cdr3_nt: TGCGCCAGCAGCCAAGAAGATGTGAGGGGGGAGACCCAGTACTTC; cdr3_aa: CASSQEDVRGETQYF; v_call: TRBV4-3; d_call: NA; clone_size: NA; j_call: TRBJ2-5
cdr3_nt: TGTGCCAGCAGTTTTCGGCGGGGACTCCAAGAGACCCAGTACTTC; cdr3_aa: CASSFRRGLQETQYF; v_call: TRBV28; d_call: NA; clone_size: NA; j_call: TRBJ2-5
cdr3_nt: TGTGCCAGCAGTGTTGCAGGGTTTGTAGACATTCAGTACTTC; cdr3_aa: CASSVAGFVDIQYF; v_call: TRBV2; d_call: NA; clone_size: NA; j_call: TRBJ2-4
cdr3_nt: TGCAGCGGAGGACAGGACGGGTGGGCCGGGGAGCTGTTTTTT; cdr3_aa: CSGGQDGWAGELFF; v_call: TRBV29-1; d_call: TRBD1; clone_size: NA; j_call: TRBJ2-2
cdr3_nt: TGTGCCAGCAGTCCACTAGCGGGCGTTGATGATACGCAGTATTTT; cdr3_aa: CASSPLAGVDDTQYF; v_call: TRBV25-1; d_call: TRBD2; clone_size: few; j_call: TRBJ2-3
cdr3_nt: TGTGCCACCAGCCTCGGGGCGGGGGGGTCCTACGAGCAGTACTTC; cdr3_aa: CATSLGAGGSYEQYF; v_call: TRBV15; d_call: TRBD2; clone_size: NA; j_call: TRBJ2-7
cdr3_nt: TGCGCCAGCAGCCTCCGGACTAGCGGGAGTAAAGAGACCCAGTACTTC; cdr3_aa: CASSLRTSGSKETQYF; v_call: TRBV5-1; d_call: TRBD2; clone_size: NA; j_call: TRBJ2-5
cdr3_nt: TGTGCCAGCAGCTTAGTTTTTTGGGAGGAAGATACGCAGTATTTT; cdr3_aa: CASSLVFWEEDTQYF; v_call: TRBV7-9; d_call: NA; clone_size: NA; j_call: TRBJ2-3
cdr3_nt: TGTGCCAGCAGTTTTGGGGCCCAGGGGGCGCTGGACATTCAGTACTTC; cdr3_aa: CASSFGAQGALDIQYF; v_call: TRBV28; d_call: TRBD1; clone_size: NA; j_call: TRBJ2-4
cdr3_nt: TGTGCCAGCAGCGTAGTTTCTTGGACAGGGGATAGCAATCAGCCCCAGCATTTT; cdr3_aa: CASSVVSWTGDSNQPQHF; v_call: TRBV9; d_call: TRBD1; clone_size: NA; j_call: TRBJ1-5
cdr3_nt: TGTGCCAGCAGCTACCAAACTACCGGGACAGGGGAGGCAGATACGCAGTATTTT; cdr3_aa: CASSYQTTGTGEADTQYF; v_call: TRBV7-2; d_call: TRBD1; clone_size: NA; j_call: TRBJ2-3
cdr3_nt: TGTGCCAGCAGTTTATGGGAGGACTATGGCTACACCTTC; cdr3_aa: CASSLWEDYGYTF; v_call: TRBV27; d_call: NA; clone_size: NA; j_call: TRBJ1-2
cdr3_nt: TGTGCCAGCAGTAGTCAGGCGAACACCAAAATGTGGGCTTTCTTT; cdr3_aa: CASSSQANTKMWAFF; v_call: TRBV27; d_call: NA; clone_size: NA; j_call: TRBJ1-1
cdr3_nt: TGTGCCACCAGCAGAGATCGGGGTTCAGAGACCCAGTACTTC; cdr3_aa: CATSRDRGSETQYF; v_call: TRBV15; d_call: NA; clone_size: NA; j_call: TRBJ2-5
cdr3_nt: TGCGCCAGCAGCCATGGCCGGACTAGCGGAGTCTACGAGCAGTACTTC; cdr3_aa: CASSHGRTSGVYEQYF; v_call: TRBV4-1; d_call: TRBD2; clone_size: NA; j_call: TRBJ2-7
cdr3_nt: TGTGCCAGCAGTTACTCGTTGGGCGCGGGGAATGAGCAGTTCTTC; cdr3_aa: CASSYSLGAGNEQFF; v_call: TRBV6-5; d_call: NA; clone_size: NA; j_call: TRBJ2-1
cdr3_nt: TGTGCCAGCAGCATCGGACTAGCGGGAGTACACGAGCAGTACTTC; cdr3_aa: CASSIGLAGVHEQYF; v_call: TRBV11-2; d_call: TRBD2; clone_size: NA; j_call: TRBJ2-7
cdr3_nt: TGTGCCAGCAGTGCCCCCGGGACTAGCACAGATACGCAGTATTTT; cdr3_aa: CASSAPGTSTDTQYF; v_call: TRBV28; d_call: NA; clone_size: NA; j_call: TRBJ2-3
cdr3_nt: TGTGCCACAAGTATGTTTTACGGGGACGAGCAGTACTTC; cdr3_aa: CATSMFYGDEQYF; v_call: TRBV2; d_call: NA; clone_size: NA; j_call: TRBJ2-7
cdr3_nt: TGTGCCAGCAGTTTTCGTTCCACCGGGACAGGGCCCTACGAGCAGTACTTC; cdr3_aa: CASSFRSTGTGPYEQYF; v_call: TRBV27; d_call: TRBD1; clone_size: NA; j_call: TRBJ2-7
cdr3_nt: TGTGCCAGCACCTCAATCGGGGGTGGGTTGGAGCAGTACTTC; cdr3_aa: CASTSIGGGLEQYF; v_call: TRBV28; d_call: NA; clone_size: NA; j_call: TRBJ2-7
cdr3_nt: TGTGCCAGAAGCTTGACTCGTCGGCAGGGCTACGAGCAGTACTTC; cdr3_aa: CARSLTRRQGYEQYF; v_call: TRBV5-3; d_call: NA; clone_size: NA; j_call: TRBJ2-7
cdr3_nt: TGTGCCAGCAGTTTATTAGGCGGCAGCACCAATCAGCCCCAGCATTTT; cdr3_aa: CASSLLGGSTNQPQHF; v_call: TRBV28; d_call: NA; clone_size: NA; j_call: TRBJ1-5
cdr3_nt: TGTGCCAGCAGTTTATTACTAGCGGGAGGGTACAATGAGCAGTTCTTC; cdr3_aa: CASSLLLAGGYNEQFF; v_call: TRBV27; d_call: TRBD2; clone_size: NA; j_call: TRBJ2-1
cdr3_nt: TGCGCCAGCAGCTTGGACCCCGGGGGATCCTACGAGCAGTACTTC; cdr3_aa: CASSLDPGGSYEQYF; v_call: TRBV5-1; d_call: NA; clone_size: NA; j_call: TRBJ2-7
cdr3_nt: TGTGCCAGCAGCCCAACAGGGGAAGAGACCCAGTACTTC; cdr3_aa: CASSPTGEETQYF; v_call: TRBV11-2; d_call: TRBD1; clone_size: NA; j_call: TRBJ2-5
cdr3_nt: TGCGCCAGCAGCTTGACAGGGCGGGTAAACACTGAAGCTTTCTTT; cdr3_aa: CASSLTGRVNTEAFF; v_call: TRBV5-1; d_call: NA; clone_size: NA; j_call: TRBJ1-1
cdr3_nt: TGCGCCAGCAGCATCAACCCGGGACAGGGGGTCTACGAGCAGTACTTC; cdr3_aa: CASSINPGQGVYEQYF; v_call: TRBV5-1; d_call: TRBD1; clone_size: NA; j_call: TRBJ2-7
cdr3_nt: TGTGCCAGCAGTGCGGGGGGCCAGGGAGATGAAAAACTGTTTTTT; cdr3_aa: CASSAGGQGDEKLFF; v_call: TRBV25-1; d_call: NA; clone_size: NA; j_call: TRBJ1-4
cdr3_nt: TGTGCCAGTAGTCAAGGTGGGGGCAGGACAGATACGCAGTATTTT; cdr3_aa: CASSQGGGRTDTQYF; v_call: TRBV19; d_call: NA; clone_size: NA; j_call: TRBJ2-3
cdr3_nt: TGTGCCAGCAGTTACGGGTCAGGGGCGAATAATTCACCCCTCCACTTT; cdr3_aa: CASSYGSGANNSPLHF; v_call: TRBV6-5; d_call: NA; clone_size: NA; j_call: TRBJ1-6
cdr3_nt: TGCGCCAGCAGTACAGGGTACACTGAAGCTTTCTTT; cdr3_aa: CASSTGYTEAFF; v_call: TRBV5-1; d_call: NA; clone_size: NA; j_call: TRBJ1-1
cdr3_nt: TGTGCCAGCAGCCAGGGGGCAGGGCGAAACGAGCAGTACTTC; cdr3_aa: CASSQGAGRNEQYF; v_call: TRBV7-2; d_call: TRBD1; clone_size: NA; j_call: TRBJ2-7
cdr3_nt: TGTGCCAGCAGTTATGGGCTTCTCGGGGCCAACGTCCTGACTTTC; cdr3_aa: CASSYGLLGANVLTF; v_call: TRBV6-6; d_call: NA; clone_size: NA; j_call: TRBJ2-6
cdr3_nt: TGTGCCAGCAGTTACGTGAGAGGGGGCGTCACTGAAGCTTTCTTT; cdr3_aa: CASSYVRGGVTEAFF; v_call: TRBV6-5; d_call: TRBD1; clone_size: NA; j_call: TRBJ1-1
cdr3_nt: TGTGCCAGCTCACCGGGACAGGGAGGCTCGGAGACCCAGTACTTC; cdr3_aa: CASSPGQGGSETQYF; v_call: TRBV18; d_call: TRBD1; clone_size: NA; j_call: TRBJ2-5
cdr3_nt: TGTGCCAGCAGCCGGGTCGTCGGCTACGAGCAGTACTTC; cdr3_aa: CASSRVVGYEQYF; v_call: TRBV11-3; d_call: NA; clone_size: NA; j_call: TRBJ2-7
cdr3_nt: TGTGCCAGTAGGATACAGGGGTTGAGGCAGCCCCAGCATTTT; cdr3_aa: CASRIQGLRQPQHF; v_call: TRBV19; d_call: TRBD1; clone_size: NA; j_call: TRBJ1-5
cdr3_nt: TGTGCCAGCAGCCCCGGGGTAGGAAATCAGCCCCAGCATTTT; cdr3_aa: CASSPGVGNQPQHF; v_call: TRBV7-9; d_call: NA; clone_size: few; j_call: TRBJ1-5
cdr3_nt: TGTGCCAGCAGTGAAAGATGGCTAGCAGCGCGTGACGAGCAGTACTTC; cdr3_aa: CASSERWLAARDEQYF; v_call: TRBV6-1; d_call: NA; clone_size: NA; j_call: TRBJ2-7
cdr3_nt: TGTGCCAGCAGCTTAAGGGGGACAGGATATAGCAATCAGCCCCAGCATTTT; cdr3_aa: CASSLRGTGYSNQPQHF; v_call: TRBV7-8; d_call: TRBD1; clone_size: once; j_call: TRBJ1-5
cdr3_nt: TGTGCCAGATCGGGACAAGGCAATGAGCAGTTCTTC; cdr3_aa: CARSGQGNEQFF; v_call: TRBV2; d_call: NA; clone_size: NA; j_call: TRBJ2-1
cdr3_nt: TGTGCCAGCAGAATCCCTCCGGGACAGGGCCAAGAGACCCAGTACTTC; cdr3_aa: CASRIPPGQGQETQYF; v_call: TRBV28; d_call: TRBD1; clone_size: NA; j_call: TRBJ2-5